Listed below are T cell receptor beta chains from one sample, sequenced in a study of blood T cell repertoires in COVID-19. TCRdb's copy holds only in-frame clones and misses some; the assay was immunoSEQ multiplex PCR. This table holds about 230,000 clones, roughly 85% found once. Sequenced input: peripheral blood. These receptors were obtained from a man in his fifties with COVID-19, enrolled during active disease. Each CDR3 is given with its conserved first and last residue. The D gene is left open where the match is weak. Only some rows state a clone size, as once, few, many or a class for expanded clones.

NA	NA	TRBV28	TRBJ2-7	TGTGCCAGCAGCTCCTTCTACGAGCAGTACTTC	CASSSFYEQYF
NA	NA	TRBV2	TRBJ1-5	TGTGCCAGCAGCCTCGAGGGAAAGGGTCAGCCCCAGCATTTT	CASSLEGKGQPQHF
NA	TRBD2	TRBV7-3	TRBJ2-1	TGTGCCAGCAGCCCGGGACTAGCGGGGTACAATGAGCAGTTCTTC	CASSPGLAGYNEQFF
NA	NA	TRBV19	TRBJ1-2	TGTGCCAGTACCCCAGACAGGATAAGTTATGGCTACACCTTC	CASTPDRISYGYTF
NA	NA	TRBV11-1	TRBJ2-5	TGTGCCAGCAAGACAGGAGAAGAGACCCAGTACTTC	CASKTGEETQYF
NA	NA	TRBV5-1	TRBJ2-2	TGCGCCAGCAGCCTGACGACAGTCTCGAACACCGGGGAGCTGTTTTTT	CASSLTTVSNTGELFF
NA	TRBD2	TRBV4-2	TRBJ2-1	TGTGCCAGCAGCCAAGAATCACTAGCGGGGGCCCACTCCTACAATGAGCAGTTCTTC	CASSQESLAGAHSYNEQFF
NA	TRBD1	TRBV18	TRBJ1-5	TGTGCCAGCTCACCACGGGGACAGGGGATAAATCAGCCCCAGCATTTT	CASSPRGQGINQPQHF
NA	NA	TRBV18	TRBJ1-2	TGTGCCAGCTCACCCGCGGGGGGTTTTAACTATGGCTACACCTTC	CASSPAGGFNYGYTF
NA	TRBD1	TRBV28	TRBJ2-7	TGTGCCAGCAGTAGTACATCCACAGCATCCGGGACAGAGTACTTC	CASSSTSTASGTEYF
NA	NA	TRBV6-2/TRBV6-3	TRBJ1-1	TGTGCCAGCAGTAACCCCGTCGGAGGGCCAACTGAAGCTTTCTTT	CASSNPVGGPTEAFF
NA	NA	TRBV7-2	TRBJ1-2	TGTGCCAGCAGCTCACAGGGTCTCTATGGCTACACCTTC	CASSSQGLYGYTF
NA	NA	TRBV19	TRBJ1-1	TGTGCCAGTAGTATAGTTGGGGCCATGAACACTGAAGCTTTCTTT	CASSIVGAMNTEAFF
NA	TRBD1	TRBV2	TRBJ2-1	TGTGCCAGAAGGACAGGGAATCGGGGGTTGTTCCACAATGAGCAGTTCTTC	CARRTGNRGLFHNEQFF
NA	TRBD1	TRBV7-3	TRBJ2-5	TGTGCCAGCAGCTTAGGGGACAGGGACCAAGAGACCCAGTACTTC	CASSLGDRDQETQYF
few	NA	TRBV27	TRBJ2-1	TGTGCCAGCAGTCCGGGACTCCGAGTTCATGAGCAGTTCTTC	CASSPGLRVHEQFF
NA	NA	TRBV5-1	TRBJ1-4	TGCGCCAGCAAACAGGATAATGAAAAACTGTTTTTT	CASKQDNEKLFF
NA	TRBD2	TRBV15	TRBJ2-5	TGTGCCACCAGCAGAGCCATCCTAGCGGGGGAAGAGACCCAGTACTTC	CATSRAILAGEETQYF
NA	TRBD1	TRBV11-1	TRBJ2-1	TGTGCCAGCAACCAAGCGCAGACAGGGCTGTTCGCTGAGCAGTTCTTC	CASNQAQTGLFAEQFF
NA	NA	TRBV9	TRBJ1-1	TGTGCCAGCAGTAAATTGAACACTGAAGCTTTCTTT	CASSKLNTEAFF
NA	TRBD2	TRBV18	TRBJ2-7	TGTGCCAGCTCACCAGGCGGGGGGAGCTCCTACGAGCAGTACTTC	CASSPGGGSSYEQYF
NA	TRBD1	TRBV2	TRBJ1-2	TGTGCCAGCAGTGACCAACAGGGGGAATACTATGGCTACACCTTC	CASSDQQGEYYGYTF
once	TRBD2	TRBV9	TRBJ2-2	TGTGCCAGCAGCGCCGGACTAGCGGAATCCCGGGAGCTGTTTTTT	CASSAGLAESRELFF
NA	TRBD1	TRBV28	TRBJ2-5	TGTGCCAGCAGCCCTGGACAGGCCCAAGAGACCCAGTACTTC	CASSPGQAQETQYF
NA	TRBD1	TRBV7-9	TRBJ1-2	TGTGCCAGCAGCCGGACAGGGGACTATGGCTACACCTTC	CASSRTGDYGYTF
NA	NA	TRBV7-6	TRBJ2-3	TGTGCCAGCAGCTCAGGGCGGGACGGACGTTGGGGCACAGATACGCAGTATTTT	CASSSGRDGRWGTDTQYF
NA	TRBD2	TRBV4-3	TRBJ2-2	TGCGCCAGCAGCCAAGAAATTTCGGGAGGGGCCACCGGGGAGCTGTTTTTT	CASSQEISGGATGELFF
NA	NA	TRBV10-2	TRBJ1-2	TGCGCCAGCAGTGAAAGCGGGCCGCCCTTTACCTATAGCGGCTACACCTTC	CASSESGPPFTYSGYTF
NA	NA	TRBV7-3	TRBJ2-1	TGTGCCAGCAGCCCTCTGGGGCGGGGTGAGCAGTTCTTC	CASSPLGRGEQFF
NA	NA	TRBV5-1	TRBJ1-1	TGCGCCAGCAGCTTGAGTTCGGGGAACACTGAAGCTTTCTTT	CASSLSSGNTEAFF
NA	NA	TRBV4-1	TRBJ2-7	TGCGCCAGCAGCCTCGCGACAGGTAACGTCTACGAGCAGTACTTC	CASSLATGNVYEQYF
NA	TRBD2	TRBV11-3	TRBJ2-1	TGTGCCAGCAGCCCAATGGGCCAGCGGGGCAATGAGCAGTTCTTC	CASSPMGQRGNEQFF
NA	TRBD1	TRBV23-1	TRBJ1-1	TGCGCCAGCAGTCAATCTATTGGAGGGACAGACAAAAAGAAAACTGAAGCTTTCTTT	CASSQSIGGTDKKKTEAFF
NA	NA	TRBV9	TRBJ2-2	TGTGCCAGCAGCCCCCAAAACACCGGGGAGCTGTTTTTT	CASSPQNTGELFF
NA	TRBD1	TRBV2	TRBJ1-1	TGTGCCAGCAGCCTAGGGAGGACAGGTCACACTGAAGCTTTCTTT	CASSLGRTGHTEAFF
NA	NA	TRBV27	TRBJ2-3	TGTGCCAGCAGTTTCCTGGGCGGGGTCACTAGCACAGATACGCAGTATTTT	CASSFLGGVTSTDTQYF
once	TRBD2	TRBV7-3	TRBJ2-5	TGTGCCAGCAGCTTAGGGACTAGCGGGGGGCTCCAAGAGACCCAGTACTTC	CASSLGTSGGLQETQYF
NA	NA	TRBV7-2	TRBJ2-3	TGTGCCAGCTCCCGGGACTCGGGGAGAGGGAATACGCAGTATTTT	CASSRDSGRGNTQYF
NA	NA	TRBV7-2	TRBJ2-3	TGTGCCAGCAGCTTAGGAGGGAAGCGCACAGATACGCAGTATTTT	CASSLGGKRTDTQYF
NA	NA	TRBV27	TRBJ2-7	TGTGCCAGCAGACCAACGACAGGACGTATACGCTACGAGCAGTACTTC	CASRPTTGRIRYEQYF
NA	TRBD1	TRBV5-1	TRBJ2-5	TGCGCCAGCTCGGGGACAGGGAACCAAGAGACCCAGTACTTC	CASSGTGNQETQYF
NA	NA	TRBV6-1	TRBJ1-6	TGTGCCAGCAGTGCAGCGTGGGGAGATAATTCACCCCTCCACTTT	CASSAAWGDNSPLHF
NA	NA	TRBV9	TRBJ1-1	TGTGCCAGCAGCTTCACTCCAGGGGACACTGAAGCTTTCTTT	CASSFTPGDTEAFF
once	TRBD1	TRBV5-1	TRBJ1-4	TGCGCCAGCAGTCACCGTGGTGAGGGGGCGTGGGAAAAACTGTTTTTT	CASSHRGEGAWEKLFF
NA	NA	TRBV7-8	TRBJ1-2	TGTGCCAGCAGCCTAAGAGCGACAGGTATCGTCGCAAGCTACACCTTC	CASSLRATGIVASYTF
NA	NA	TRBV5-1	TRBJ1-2	TGCGCCAGCAGCTTGGCCTACCCTGATGATGGCTACACCTTC	CASSLAYPDDGYTF
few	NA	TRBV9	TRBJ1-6	TGTGCCAGCAGCGTAGGAGCAGGGGATTCACCCCTCCACTTT	CASSVGAGDSPLHF
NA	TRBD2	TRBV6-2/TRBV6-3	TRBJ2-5	TGTGCCAGCAGTACACAAATTAGCGGGGCCGAGACCCAGTACTTC	CASSTQISGAETQYF
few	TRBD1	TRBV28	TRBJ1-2	TGTGCCAGCACCCGGGCGGGACAGTCCTATGGCTACACCTTC	CASTRAGQSYGYTF
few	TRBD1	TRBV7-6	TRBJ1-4	TGTGCCAGCAGCTCAGGGGGGTCGGCTAATGAAAAACTGTTTTTT	CASSSGGSANEKLFF
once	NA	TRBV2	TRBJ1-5	TGTGCCAGCAGGGGAGATAGCAATCAGCCCCAGCATTTT	CASRGDSNQPQHF
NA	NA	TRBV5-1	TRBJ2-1	TGCGCCAGCAGCTCCAACAGGGTAGTAAACAATGAGCAGTTCTTC	CASSSNRVVNNEQFF
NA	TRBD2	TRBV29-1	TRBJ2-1	TGCAGCGTTGAAAATAGCGGGGGGGCCGACAATGAGCAGTTCTTC	CSVENSGGADNEQFF
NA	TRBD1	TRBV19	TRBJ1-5	TGTGCCAGTAGTGCACTAGGGACAGGGACATATAGCAATCAGCCCCAGCATTTT	CASSALGTGTYSNQPQHF